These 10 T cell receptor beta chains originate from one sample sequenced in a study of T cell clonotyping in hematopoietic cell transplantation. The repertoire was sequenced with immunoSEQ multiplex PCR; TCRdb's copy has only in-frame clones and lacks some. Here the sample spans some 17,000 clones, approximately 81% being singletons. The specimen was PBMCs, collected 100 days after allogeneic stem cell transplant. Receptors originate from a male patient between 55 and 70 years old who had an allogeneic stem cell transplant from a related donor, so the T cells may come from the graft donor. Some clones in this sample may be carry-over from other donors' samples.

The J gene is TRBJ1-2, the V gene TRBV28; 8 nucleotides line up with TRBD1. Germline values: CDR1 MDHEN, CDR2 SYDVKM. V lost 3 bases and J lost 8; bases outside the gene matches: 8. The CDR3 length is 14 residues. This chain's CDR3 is CASSFPRGRRGYTF. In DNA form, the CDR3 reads TGTGCCAGCAGTTTTCCCAGGGGGCGGCGGGGCTACACCTTC.

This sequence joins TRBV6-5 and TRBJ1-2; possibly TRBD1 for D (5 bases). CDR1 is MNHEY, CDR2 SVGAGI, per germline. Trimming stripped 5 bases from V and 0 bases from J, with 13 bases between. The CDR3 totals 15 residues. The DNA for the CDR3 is TGTGCCAGCAGTCCTCCCCTGGGGGCTAACTATGGCTACACCTTC. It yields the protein CASSPPLGANYGYTF.

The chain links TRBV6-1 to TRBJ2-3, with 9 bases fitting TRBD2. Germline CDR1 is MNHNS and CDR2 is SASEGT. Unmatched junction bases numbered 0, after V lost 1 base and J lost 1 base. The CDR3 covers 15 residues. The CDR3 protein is CASSEERGGTDTQYF. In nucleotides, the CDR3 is TGTGCCAGCAGTGAAGAGCGGGGGGGCACAGATACGCAGTATTTT.

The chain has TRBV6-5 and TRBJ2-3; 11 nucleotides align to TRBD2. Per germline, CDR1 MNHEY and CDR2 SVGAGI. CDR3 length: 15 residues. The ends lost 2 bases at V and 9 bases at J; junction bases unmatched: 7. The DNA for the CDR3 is TGTGCCAGCAGTTACACTAGCGGGGGCCCGGGAACGCAGTATTTT. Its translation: CASSYTSGGPGTQYF.

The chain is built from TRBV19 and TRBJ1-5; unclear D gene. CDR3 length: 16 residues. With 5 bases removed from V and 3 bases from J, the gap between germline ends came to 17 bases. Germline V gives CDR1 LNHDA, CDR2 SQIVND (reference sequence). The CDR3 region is CASSFEDGGLNQPQHF. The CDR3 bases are TGTGCCAGTAGTTTCGAGGACGGAGGGCTCAATCAGCCCCAGCATTTT.

CDR3: CASNSDGNNQPQHF. CDR3 nucleotide sequence: TGTGCCAGCAACTCGGACGGAAACAATCAGCCCCAGCATTTT. V usage is TRBV6-6 and J usage is TRBJ1-5; no clear D. The V gene's germline CDR1 is MNHNY and CDR2 SVGAGI (reference sequence). The CDR3 has 14 residues. The ends were cut back, 7 bases at V and 3 bases at J, with 13 bases in the middle.

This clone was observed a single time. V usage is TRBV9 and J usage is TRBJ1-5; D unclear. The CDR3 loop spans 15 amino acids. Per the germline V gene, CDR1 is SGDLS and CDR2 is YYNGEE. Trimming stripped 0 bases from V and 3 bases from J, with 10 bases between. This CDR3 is CASSVDWQTNQPQHF. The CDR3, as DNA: TGTGCCAGCAGCGTAGACTGGCAGACCAATCAGCCCCAGCATTTT.

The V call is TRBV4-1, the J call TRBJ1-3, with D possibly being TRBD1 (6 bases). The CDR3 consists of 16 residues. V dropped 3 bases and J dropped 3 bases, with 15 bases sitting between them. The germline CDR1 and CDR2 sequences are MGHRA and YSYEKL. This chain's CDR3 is CASSHMGTRFGNTIYF. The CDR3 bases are TGCGCCAGCAGCCACATGGGGACACGTTTTGGAAACACCATATATTTT.

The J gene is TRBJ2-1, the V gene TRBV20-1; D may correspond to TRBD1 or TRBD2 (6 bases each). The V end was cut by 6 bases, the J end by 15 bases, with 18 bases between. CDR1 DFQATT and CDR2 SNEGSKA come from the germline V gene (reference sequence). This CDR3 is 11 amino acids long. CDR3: CSADKWGARFF. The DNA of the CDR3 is TGCAGTGCGGACAAGTGGGGGGCCCGGTTCTTC.

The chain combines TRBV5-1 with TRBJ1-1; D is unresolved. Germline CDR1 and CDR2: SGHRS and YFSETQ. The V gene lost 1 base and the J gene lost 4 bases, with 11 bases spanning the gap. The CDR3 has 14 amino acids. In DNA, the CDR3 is TGCGCCAGCAGCTTGAGCAGGCCGGGCACTGAAGCTTTCTTT. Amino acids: CASSLSRPGTEAFF.